The clone carrying this T cell receptor beta chain has more than one count but fewer than ten. In the original workflow: Estimation of nucleated cell counts relied on the amplification of reference gene primers. TCRdb's copy holds only in-frame clones and misses some; the assay was immunoSEQ multiplex PCR. D and trimming were read from the DNA, whereas the V and J calls and clone size are those reported in that table. This table holds 29,000 or so clones, roughly 65% found once. This specimen belongs to a study of blood T cell repertoires in COVID-19. Source material: peripheral blood. This clonotype originated in a human donor in a cohort sampled during active COVID-19.

This CDR3 is CASRVAGTGELFF. The DNA for the CDR3 is TGTGCCAGTAGGGTAGCAGGGACCGGGGAGCTGTTTTTT. The chain employs TRBV19 and TRBJ2-2, with D perhaps matching TRBD1 (5 bases). Germline loops: CDR1 LNHDA, CDR2 SQIVND (reference sequence). V was trimmed by 6 bases and J by 5 bases, leaving 10 bases between them. CDR3 length: 13 amino acids.